The 2 T cell receptor beta chains given below trace back to one sample, sequenced in a study of glioma-infiltrating T cells (dated by TCRdb to about 2016). The sample was run on an Illumina MiSeq. The iRepertoire nested amplicon-rescue multiplex PCR (arm-PCR) platform was used to amplify TCR alpha and beta CDR3 regions from RNA. The public reads were quality trimmed at Q25 with fastp and then assembled into clones with MiXCR by TCRdb, keeping productive beta chains. Every distinct CDR3 protein forms one entry, paired with its most common genes and DNA. The sample data list around 150,000 distinct CDR3 sequences, and approximately 39% of these were observed just once. The ten top clones hold over 15% of the sample. The specimen sequenced was glioma tissue, nonneoplastic brain tissue, or PBMCs (not recorded which). The receptors derive from a human donor with low-grade glioma or glioblastoma, undergoing nonglioma brain surgery, or in good health (not recorded which).

The rearrangement uses TRBV6-2 or TRBV6-3 and TRBJ2-1; 12 bases align to TRBD2. The germline V gene has CDR1 MNHEY and CDR2 SVGEGT. This CDR3 is built from 17 residues. The junction had 8 bases not matched to a gene; V was cut back by 4 bases and J by 4 bases. The chain's CDR3 is CASSSRLAGALYNEQFF. The CDR3 DNA reads as TGTGCCAGCAGTTCCCGACTAGCGGGGGCCCTATACAATGAGCAGTTCTTC.

CDR3 amino acids: CASRPGTENTPLHF. CDR3 coding DNA: TGTGCCAGCAGACCCGGGACAGAGAATACACCCCTCCACTTT. This chain joins TRBV6-1 and TRBJ1-6, with 7 positions matching TRBD1. There are 14 residues in the CDR3. The V gene end was trimmed by 6 bases and the J gene end by 11 bases; junction bases not matched to a gene: 10. Germline CDR1 and CDR2: MNHNS and SASEGT.